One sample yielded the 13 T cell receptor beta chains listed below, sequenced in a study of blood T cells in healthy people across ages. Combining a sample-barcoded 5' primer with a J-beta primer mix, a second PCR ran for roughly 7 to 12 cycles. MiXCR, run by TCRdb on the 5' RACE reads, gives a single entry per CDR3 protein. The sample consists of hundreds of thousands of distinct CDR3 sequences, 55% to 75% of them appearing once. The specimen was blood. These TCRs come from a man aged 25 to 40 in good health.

The CDR3: CASSPVGRGSYEQYF. The DNA for the CDR3 is TGTGCCAGCTCACCAGTTGGCAGGGGATCCTACGAGCAGTACTTC. This chain joins TRBV18 and TRBJ2-7, with a possible D match to TRBD1 (6 bases). V lost 2 bases, J lost 1 base, and 12 bases lay in between. This CDR3 region has 15 residues. Germline CDR1 KGHSH, CDR2 LQKENI. Drawing the rest from reference TRBV18 and TRBJ2-7, the complete variable domain is NAGVMQNPRHLVRRRGQEARLRCSPMKGHSHVYWYRQLPEEGLKFMVYLQKENIIDESGMPKERFSAEFPKEGPSILRIQQVVRGDSAAYFCASSPVGRGSYEQYFGPGTRLTVT.

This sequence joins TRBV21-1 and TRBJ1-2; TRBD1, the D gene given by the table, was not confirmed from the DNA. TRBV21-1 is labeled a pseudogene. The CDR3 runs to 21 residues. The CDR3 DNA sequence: TGTGCCAGCAGCAAAACCCTGACGCGCCGAGACAGTTCCCACCCCTGTGATGGCTACACCTTC. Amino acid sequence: CASSKTLTRRDSSHPCDGYTF.

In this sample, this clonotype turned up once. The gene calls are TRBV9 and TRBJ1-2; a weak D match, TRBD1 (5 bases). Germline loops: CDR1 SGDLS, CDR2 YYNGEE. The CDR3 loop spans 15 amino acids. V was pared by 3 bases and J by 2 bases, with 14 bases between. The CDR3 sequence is CASSEPGHLNYGYTF. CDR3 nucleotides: TGTGCCAGCAGCGAACCCGGACATCTGAACTATGGCTACACCTTC.

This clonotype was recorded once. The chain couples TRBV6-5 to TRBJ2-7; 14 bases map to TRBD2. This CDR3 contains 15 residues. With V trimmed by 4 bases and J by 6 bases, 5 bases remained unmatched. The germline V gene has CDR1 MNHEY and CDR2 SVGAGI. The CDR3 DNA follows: TGTGCCAGCAGTTCGACTAGCGGGAGGGCCCTCGAGCAGTACTTC. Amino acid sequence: CASSSTSGRALEQYF.

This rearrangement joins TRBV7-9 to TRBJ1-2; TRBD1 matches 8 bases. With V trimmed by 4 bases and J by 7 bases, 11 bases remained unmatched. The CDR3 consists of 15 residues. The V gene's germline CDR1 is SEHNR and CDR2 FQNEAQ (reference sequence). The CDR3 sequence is CASSSGGQGRRGYTF. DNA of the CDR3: TGTGCCAGCAGCTCTGGCGGACAGGGAAGACGTGGCTACACCTTC.

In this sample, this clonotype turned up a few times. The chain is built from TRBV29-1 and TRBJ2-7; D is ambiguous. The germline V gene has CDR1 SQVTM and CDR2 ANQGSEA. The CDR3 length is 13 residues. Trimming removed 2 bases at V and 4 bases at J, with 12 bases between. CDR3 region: CSVETSGQYEQYF. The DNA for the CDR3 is TGCAGCGTTGAAACCTCGGGCCAATACGAGCAGTACTTC.

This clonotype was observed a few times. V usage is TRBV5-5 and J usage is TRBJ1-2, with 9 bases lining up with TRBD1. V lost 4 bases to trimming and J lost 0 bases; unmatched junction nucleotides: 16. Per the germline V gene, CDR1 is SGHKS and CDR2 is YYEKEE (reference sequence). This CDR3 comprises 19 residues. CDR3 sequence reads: CASSHGTGPTPSSNYGYTF. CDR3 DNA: TGTGCCAGCAGCCACGGGACAGGGCCGACCCCCTCCTCTAACTATGGCTACACCTTC.

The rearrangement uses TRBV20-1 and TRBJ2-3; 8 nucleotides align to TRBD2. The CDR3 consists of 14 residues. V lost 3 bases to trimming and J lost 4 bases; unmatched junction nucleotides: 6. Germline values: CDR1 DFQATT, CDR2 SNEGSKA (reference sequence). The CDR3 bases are TGCAGTGCTAGCTGGGCTAGCGGGCCAGATACGCAGTATTTT. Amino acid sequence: CSASWASGPDTQYF.

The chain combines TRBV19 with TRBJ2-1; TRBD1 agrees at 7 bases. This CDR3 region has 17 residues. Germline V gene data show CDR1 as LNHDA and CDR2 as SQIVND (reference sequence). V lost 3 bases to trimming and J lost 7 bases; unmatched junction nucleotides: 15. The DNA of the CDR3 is TGTGCCAGTAGTATTGGTAGGGGGCGAGATAGTAGGAATGAGCAGTTCTTC. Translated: CASSIGRGRDSRNEQFF.

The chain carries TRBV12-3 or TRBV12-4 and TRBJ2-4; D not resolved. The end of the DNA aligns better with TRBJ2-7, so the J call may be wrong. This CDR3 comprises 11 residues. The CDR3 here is CASSFEYEQYF. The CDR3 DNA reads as TGTGCCAGCAGTTTTGAGTACGAGCAGTACTTC.

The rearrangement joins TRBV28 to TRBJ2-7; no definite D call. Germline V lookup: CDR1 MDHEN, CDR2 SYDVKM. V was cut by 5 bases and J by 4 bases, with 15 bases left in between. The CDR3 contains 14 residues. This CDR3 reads CASSNPGTGYEQYF. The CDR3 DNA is TGTGCCAGCAGTAATCCGGGCACCGGATACGAGCAGTACTTC.

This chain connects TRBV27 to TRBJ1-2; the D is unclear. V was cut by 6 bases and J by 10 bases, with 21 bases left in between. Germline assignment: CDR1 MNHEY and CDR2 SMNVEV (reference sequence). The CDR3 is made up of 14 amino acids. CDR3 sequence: CASSIVFPPGDYTF. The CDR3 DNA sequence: TGTGCCAGCAGCATAGTTTTCCCCCCGGGCGACTACACCTTC.

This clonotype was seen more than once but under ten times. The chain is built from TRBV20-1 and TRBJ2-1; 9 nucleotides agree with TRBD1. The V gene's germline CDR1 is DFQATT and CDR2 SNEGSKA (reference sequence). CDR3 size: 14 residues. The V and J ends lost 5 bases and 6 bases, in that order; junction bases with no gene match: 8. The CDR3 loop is CSASNRGLSNEQFF. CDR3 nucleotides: TGCAGTGCTTCGAACAGGGGGCTCTCCAATGAGCAGTTCTTC.